Following are 20 T cell receptor beta chains from one sample sequenced in a study of cytomegalovirus exposure and HLA in healthy donors. It was with 60 Vbeta and 13 Jbeta primers that the PCR ran. The assay was immunoSEQ multiplex PCR, and TCRdb's table has in-frame clones only and misses some. The table lists 110,000 or so clones, 70% to 85% of them singletons. Sequenced: PBMCs. These receptors originate from a woman aged 45-65 years in good health and CMV-seropositive.

The rearrangement uses TRBV7-6 and TRBJ2-1, with 12 bases fitting TRBD2. Germline CDR1 reads SGHVS; CDR2 reads FNYEAQ. Trimming removed 5 bases from V and 7 bases from J; junction bases left unmatched: 12. The CDR3 length is 17 residues. This CDR3 is CASSRYASGRAGNEQFF. The CDR3 nucleotides read TGTGCCAGCAGCCGATATGCTAGCGGGAGGGCCGGTAATGAGCAGTTCTTC.

The chain carries TRBV7-6 and TRBJ1-6; unclear D gene. This CDR3 contains 13 residues. V was pared by 0 bases and J by 8 bases, with 5 bases between. CDR1 and CDR2 from the germline V gene are SGHVS and FNYEAQ. For the CDR3, the DNA is TGTGCCAGCAGCTTAGCTCAGGATTCACCCCTCCACTTT. It encodes CASSLAQDSPLHF.

The chain combines TRBV29-1 with TRBJ2-7; no definite D call. V was shortened by 4 bases and J by 2 bases, with 9 bases between the two germline ends. Germline CDR1 reads SQVTM; CDR2 reads ANQGSEA. The CDR3 spans 12 residues. The CDR3 DNA follows: TGCAGCGTTGGAGGCGGCACCTACGAGCAGTACTTC. This sequence encodes CSVGGGTYEQYF.

This chain joins TRBV7-8 and TRBJ1-1; 8 bases fit TRBD1. The trim removed 0 bases at V and 5 bases at J, leaving 2 bases unmatched. The CDR3 runs 14 residues. Germline CDR1 is SGHVS and CDR2 is FQNEAQ. The CDR3 protein is CASSLADRGTEAFF. CDR3 nucleotide sequence: TGTGCCAGCAGCTTAGCCGACAGGGGAACTGAAGCTTTCTTT.

The CDR3 bases are TGCGCCAGCAGCTTGGCTGTGACTCGTGGCACCGGGGAGCTGTTTTTT. Its translation is CASSLAVTRGTGELFF. The rearrangement links TRBV5-1 to TRBJ2-2, with no clear D. The V gene's germline CDR1 is SGHRS and CDR2 YFSETQ. Between the trimmed V and J ends, which lost 0 bases and 4 bases, there was a span of 13 bases. The CDR3 consists of 16 residues.

The table lists this clone with a few counts. The chain joins TRBV6-6 to TRBJ2-1, with TRBD2 identical over 7 bases. In germline, CDR1 is MNHNY, CDR2 SVGAGI (reference sequence). The CDR3 is made up of 16 amino acids. V lost 6 bases and J lost 4; bases outside the gene matches: 12. Written as DNA, the CDR3 is TGTGCCAGCAGCCCCGCGGACGGGAGGTCTTACAATGAGCAGTTCTTC. It yields the protein CASSPADGRSYNEQFF.

The V call is TRBV29-1, the J call TRBJ2-5, with D possibly TRBD1 on 7 matching bases. The V end was cut by 7 bases, the J end by 4 bases, with 13 bases between. This CDR3 spans 12 amino acids. Germline assignment: CDR1 SQVTM and CDR2 ANQGSEA. CDR3 DNA: TGCAGCGACAGACAGGGAGGAGAGACCCAGTACTTC. Translated, it gives CSDRQGGETQYF.

The chain is built from TRBV19 and TRBJ1-3, with TRBD1 matching 7 bases. The CDR3 extends over 13 amino acids. The germline CDR1 and CDR2 sequences are LNHDA and SQIVND (reference sequence). The ends lost 8 bases at V and 2 bases at J; junction bases unmatched: 3. CDR3 nucleotides: TGTGCCAGTGATACAGGGGCTGGAAACACCATATATTTT. Translation: CASDTGAGNTIYF.

This clone was seen only a few times. J is TRBJ1-2 and V is TRBV27, with D unclear. This CDR3 has 13 residues. Deletions cut 4 bases from V and 1 base from J, with 7 bases between. Germline V gene sequence: CDR1 MNHEY, CDR2 SMNVEV (reference sequence). The CDR3 sequence: CASSSTLNYGYTF. The CDR3, as DNA: TGTGCCAGCAGTTCGACACTTAACTATGGCTACACCTTC.

The rearrangement uses TRBV6-5 and TRBJ2-3; a possible D gene is TRBD2 (7 bases). The CDR3 spans 14 residues. The V end was cut by 10 bases, the J end by 1 base, with 15 bases between. CDR1 is MNHEY, CDR2 SVGAGI, per germline. The CDR3 sequence is CATRSGGGTDTQYF. The DNA for the CDR3 is TGTGCCACCCGATCGGGGGGCGGCACAGATACGCAGTATTTT.

This clone was seen once. The J gene is TRBJ2-7, the V gene TRBV30; TRBD1 agrees at 7 bases. This CDR3 region has 13 residues. In germline, CDR1 is GTSNPN, CDR2 SVGIG (reference sequence). The J segment lost 4 bases and the V segment lost 2 bases, leaving 5 bases of the junction unmatched. CDR3: CAWSTGQRYEQYF. CDR3 nucleotide sequence: TGTGCCTGGAGTACGGGACAGAGATACGAGCAGTACTTC.

The rearrangement joins TRBV30 to TRBJ1-2, with 7 bases matching TRBD1. This CDR3 comprises 14 residues. Per germline, CDR1 GTSNPN and CDR2 SVGIG (reference sequence). After removal of 0 bases from V and 7 bases from J, the junction contained 8 bases not matched to a gene. DNA of the CDR3: TGTGCCTGGAGTGTACCACAGGGGCGGGGTGGCTACACCTTC. Its translation is CAWSVPQGRGGYTF.

The CDR3 here is CASSHLDRALPNVLTF. Written as DNA, the CDR3 is TGTGCCAGCAGCCACCTCGACAGAGCTCTGCCCAACGTCCTGACTTTC. V is TRBV14 and J is TRBJ2-6, with D perhaps matching TRBD1 (5 bases). V shed 3 bases and J shed 8 bases, with 17 bases lying between them. The germline gives CDR1 SGHDN, CDR2 FVKESK. The length of the CDR3 is 16 residues.

Only a few counts were recorded for this clone. The rearrangement joins TRBV5-4 to TRBJ2-7; 9 bases are a match to TRBD1. This CDR3 contains 14 residues. Germline V gene sequence: CDR1 SGHNT, CDR2 YYREEE (reference sequence). V lost 0 bases to trimming and J lost 3 bases; unmatched junction nucleotides: 1. CDR3 DNA: TGTGCCAGCAGCTTGGTGGGACAGGGCTACGAGCAGTACTTC. Its protein product is CASSLVGQGYEQYF.

This clone was recorded a few times. The V gene is TRBV6-6, the J gene TRBJ2-5; TRBD1 agrees at 7 bases. Near its end, the DNA agrees better with TRBJ2-7, so the J call may be wrong. This CDR3 is 14 amino acids long. The V gene's germline CDR1 is MNHNY and CDR2 SVGAGI (reference sequence). The DNA for the CDR3 is TGTGCCAGCAGGCCGAGACAGGGAGCCTACGAGCAGTACTTC. It codes for CASRPRQGAYEQYF.

The chain has TRBV5-5 and TRBJ2-7, with 9 bases aligning to TRBD1. Trimming removed 6 bases from V and 1 base from J; junction bases left unmatched: 5. This CDR3 contains 14 residues. In germline, CDR1 is SGHKS, CDR2 YYEKEE (reference sequence). The CDR3 loop reads CASNYGTGSYEQYF. In DNA, the CDR3 is TGTGCCAGCAACTATGGGACAGGGTCCTACGAGCAGTACTTC.

The gene calls are TRBV14 and TRBJ2-1; 7 nucleotides agree with TRBD1. V dropped 5 bases and J dropped 6; count of bases not matched to a gene: 13. CDR1 and CDR2 (germline): SGHDN, FVKESK. This CDR3 comprises 16 residues. In DNA, the CDR3 is TGTGCCAGCAGCATAACACAAGGACAGGTCGGCAATGAGCAGTTCTTC. Protein: CASSITQGQVGNEQFF.

The chain combines TRBV27 with TRBJ2-3, with 10 bases identical to TRBD2. J was trimmed by 4 bases and V by 2 bases; bases with no gene match: 15. CDR1 and CDR2 (germline): MNHEY, SMNVEV (reference sequence). CDR3 size: 19 residues. The CDR3 spells CASSLNIAGGNTPSDTQYF. The DNA for the CDR3 is TGTGCCAGCAGTTTAAACATAGCGGGAGGCAACACTCCCTCAGATACGCAGTATTTT.

Here the CDR3 DNA reads TGTGCCAGTAGTGAAGCCGCCGGGGGTCTTCTTACAGAAGTAGCCAAAAACATTCAGTACTTC. Its translation: CASSEAAGGLLTEVAKNIQYF. This chain links TRBV19 with TRBJ2-4; TRBD2 is a possible D gene (6 bases). This CDR3 comprises 21 residues. Trimming took 5 bases from V and 0 from J, leaving 29 bases between them. Germline assignment: CDR1 LNHDA and CDR2 SQIVND (reference sequence).

This clone showed up just a few times. The chain joins TRBV7-2 to TRBJ2-5; D gene uncertain. CDR3 length equals 14 residues. V was shortened by 1 base and J by 5 bases, with 11 bases between the two germline ends. Looked up from germline, CDR1 is SGHTA and CDR2 is FQGNSA. CDR3 bases: TGTGCCAGCAGCTTAGGGAACCCCGGGGAGACCCAGTACTTC. It yields the protein CASSLGNPGETQYF.